Listed below are T cell receptor beta chains from one sample, sequenced in a study of blood T cell repertoires in COVID-19. This table comes from immunoSEQ multiplex PCR, and its TCRdb copy is limited to in-frame clones, with some not included. The table includes about 140,000 clones, around nine tenths detected once. The material sequenced was peripheral blood. The receptors come from a human donor in a cohort sampled during active COVID-19. Each CDR3 is given with its conserved first and last residue. A D gene is named only where the DNA matches it firmly. Part of the rows lack a size; the others show once, few, many or a class for expanded clones.

TGTGCCAGCGCCATAGGGACAGGCCCCTACGAGCAGTACTTC	CASAIGTGPYEQYF	TRBV6-5	-	TRBJ2-7	TRBD1
TGTGCCAGCAGTTACGACCGGGACACTGAAGCTTTCTTT	CASSYDRDTEAFF	TRBV6-2/TRBV6-3	-	TRBJ1-1	-
TGTGCCAGCAGTCTGGACAGTAACTATGGCTACACCTTC	CASSLDSNYGYTF	TRBV28	-	TRBJ1-2	-
TGTGCCACCCGGCGGGGGGTAGACCAGCCCCAGCATTTT	CATRRGVDQPQHF	TRBV28	-	TRBJ1-5	-
TGTGCCAGCAGTGGAAGGGCTAGCGGGAGGGACGGGGAGCTGTTTTTT	CASSGRASGRDGELFF	TRBV6-1	-	TRBJ2-2	TRBD2
TGCAGCGTTGCATCCGGGACTGGATACAATGAGCAGTTCTTC	CSVASGTGYNEQFF	TRBV29-1	-	TRBJ2-1	-
TGTGCCAGCAGCCCAACGACTAGCGTCCAAGAGACCCAGTACTTC	CASSPTTSVQETQYF	TRBV7-9	-	TRBJ2-5	TRBD2
TGTGCCAGCAGCAGGGAGGTGCGGACTGAAGCTTTCTTT	CASSREVRTEAFF	TRBV6-4	few	TRBJ1-1	-
TGTGCCAGCAGTCCGGGGGGCGGGGTAGAGACCCAGTACTTC	CASSPGGGVETQYF	TRBV28	-	TRBJ2-5	-
TGTGCCAGCTCAAGCCCGGAAGTGCGGTGGGAGCAGTACTTC	CASSSPEVRWEQYF	TRBV18	-	TRBJ2-7	-
TGCGCCAGCAGGGATTTAGGCGGGGTGACAGATACGCAGTATTTT	CASRDLGGVTDTQYF	TRBV5-1	-	TRBJ2-3	-
TGTGCCAGCAGTTCCAGAGGGCAGCATTGGTACGAGCAGTACTTC	CASSSRGQHWYEQYF	TRBV21-1	-	TRBJ2-7	-
TGCAGTGCAACGGAGGGTTCACCCCTCCACTTT	CSATEGSPLHF	TRBV20-1	many	TRBJ1-6	-
TGTGCCAGCAGCCCTCAGACGGCGGTCGATTGGGATTCACCCCTCCACTTT	CASSPQTAVDWDSPLHF	TRBV7-2	-	TRBJ1-6	-
TGTGCCAGCAGCCATAGGACAGGGAGGGGGGTGAACACTGAAGCTTTCTTT	CASSHRTGRGVNTEAFF	TRBV6-2/TRBV6-3	once	TRBJ1-1	TRBD1
TGTGCCAGCAGTCACGGGGATCAGCCCCAGCATTTT	CASSHGDQPQHF	TRBV3-1/TRBV3-2	few	TRBJ1-5	-
TGTGCCAGTAGCCTAGTAGCGGGAGGCCCCTACGAGCAGTACTTC	CASSLVAGGPYEQYF	TRBV19	-	TRBJ2-7	TRBD2
TGCGCCAGCAGCTTGGCGCGAATGGCTAGCTCCTACAATGAGCAGTTCTTC	CASSLARMASSYNEQFF	TRBV5-1	-	TRBJ2-1	-
TGTGCCATCAGTGACAGGGCGGAAAACACCATATATTTT	CAISDRAENTIYF	TRBV10-3	-	TRBJ1-3	-
TGTGCCAGCAGCGCTAGCCGACAGGGCTGGGTCGGCACCTTC	CASSASRQGWVGTF	TRBV3-1/TRBV3-2	-	TRBJ1-2	TRBD1
TGTGCCAGCAGCTTAGAGGCAGGCTTCTACGAGCAGTACTTC	CASSLEAGFYEQYF	TRBV7-2	once	TRBJ2-7	-
TGTGCCAGCAGTGCAGCGGGGGCGGTGGGCACTGAAGCTTTCTTT	CASSAAGAVGTEAFF	TRBV2	-	TRBJ1-1	-
TGTGCCAGCAGTCCTAGCGGGAGGGCCGGAGATGAGCAGTTCTTC	CASSPSGRAGDEQFF	TRBV9	once	TRBJ2-1	TRBD2
TGTGCCACCAGCAGAGAACACAGGGTTTATTACAATGAGCAGTTCTTC	CATSREHRVYYNEQFF	TRBV15	few	TRBJ2-1	-
TGTGCCAGCAATTTATCGGGGGATCAGCCCCAGCATTTT	CASNLSGDQPQHF	TRBV28	-	TRBJ1-5	-
TGTGCCAGCTCACCAATTTCCAGGAACACTGAAGCTTTCTTT	CASSPISRNTEAFF	TRBV18	-	TRBJ1-1	-
TGTGCCAGCGCTCAGACTAGCGGGTCATACGAGCAGTACTTC	CASAQTSGSYEQYF	TRBV9	-	TRBJ2-7	TRBD2
TGTGCCAGCAAGCGGCAGGGGAATGAAAAACTGTTTTTT	CASKRQGNEKLFF	TRBV13	-	TRBJ1-4	-
TGTGCCAGCTCACCAACAGGAGGGTCCCCTGGGGCCAACGTCCTGACTTTC	CASSPTGGSPGANVLTF	TRBV18	-	TRBJ2-6	-
TGCGCCAGCAGCCTACTCACCGTGTGGGGGGCCAACGTCCTGACTTTC	CASSLLTVWGANVLTF	TRBV5-1	once	TRBJ2-6	-
TGTGCCATCAGTGAGCTGGGGACAGGGGATGGGCAGCCCCAGCATTTT	CAISELGTGDGQPQHF	TRBV10-3	-	TRBJ1-5	TRBD1
TGTGCCAGCAGCGCGGGCCGGGACAACGAGCAGTACTTC	CASSAGRDNEQYF	TRBV9	-	TRBJ2-7	-
TGCGCCAGCAGTCGGCTCCGGGTGATAGGGCGCATTGTGGGGACTAGCTGCCCCTACGAGCAGTACTTC	CASSRLRVIGRIVGTSCPYEQYF	TRBV23-1	-	TRBJ2-7	TRBD2
TGTGCCAGCAGCCGAGGACAGGGAGGAGGTGAAAAACTGTTTTTT	CASSRGQGGGEKLFF	TRBV7-9	-	TRBJ1-4	TRBD1
TGCAGTGCTAGGGCGAGGACTGAAGCTTTCTTT	CSARARTEAFF	TRBV20-1	once	TRBJ1-1	-
TGCGCCAGCAGCATACCCAGCCAATCTAGGCGGGCGGGCGGGGAGCTGTTTTTT	CASSIPSQSRRAGGELFF	TRBV23-1	-	TRBJ2-2	-
TGTGCCATATCCAGGGGGAACACTGAAGCTTTCTTT	CAISRGNTEAFF	TRBV30	-	TRBJ1-1	-
TGTGCCAGCAGTTACCTCAGAGGTAGAACTAACAATGAGCAGTTCTTC	CASSYLRGRTNNEQFF	TRBV6-2/TRBV6-3	-	TRBJ2-1	-
TGTGCCACCAGCAGAGAGGGGGGACGGTTCAATCAGCCCCAGCATTTT	CATSREGGRFNQPQHF	TRBV15	-	TRBJ1-5	-
TGTGCCAGCAGCCAAGGCGGGTCGAACACTGAAGCTTTCTTT	CASSQGGSNTEAFF	TRBV6-5	-	TRBJ1-1	-
TGTGCCAGCAGTGAATGGGGACCAGGGGAAGAGTTCTTC	CASSEWGPGEEFF	TRBV2	-	TRBJ2-1	-
TGTGCCATCAGTGAAGGACAGGGTGCTGAAGCTTTCTTT	CAISEGQGAEAFF	TRBV10-3	-	TRBJ1-1	TRBD1
TGCGCCAGCAGCTTGGGACAGGGACAGCCCCAGCATTTT	CASSLGQGQPQHF	TRBV5-1	once	TRBJ1-5	TRBD1
TGCGCCAGCAGCCAAGAGCACGGGGTGGCTTTCTTT	CASSQEHGVAFF	TRBV4-1	-	TRBJ1-1	-
TGCAGCGTTGAACCAACGGGACAGGGCACTGAAGCTTTCTTT	CSVEPTGQGTEAFF	TRBV29-1	-	TRBJ1-1	TRBD1
TGCGCCAGCAGCTTAGCAGGGGACCAGCCCCAGCATTTT	CASSLAGDQPQHF	TRBV5-1	-	TRBJ1-5	-
TGTGCCAGCAGCCCCGGGGTTCCCTACGAGCAGTACTTC	CASSPGVPYEQYF	TRBV9	-	TRBJ2-7	-
TGTGCCAGCAGTTTAGCGGGGGGGGATTACAATGAGCAGTTCTTC	CASSLAGGDYNEQFF	TRBV6-2/TRBV6-3	-	TRBJ2-1	TRBD2
TGCGCCAGCATGGCAGATCGAGGACTAGCGGGGGGCCGGAGGGGCTACGAGCAGTACTTC	CASMADRGLAGGRRGYEQYF	TRBV5-1	-	TRBJ2-7	TRBD2
TGTGCCAGCAGTGACTCGAGCAGGGGGCGTAGTTACACTGAAGCTTTCTTT	CASSDSSRGRSYTEAFF	TRBV6-4	-	TRBJ1-1	TRBD1
TGTGCCAGCAGTTCTCGACTAGCGGGGAAGGAAGAGACCCAGTACTTC	CASSSRLAGKEETQYF	TRBV28	-	TRBJ2-5	TRBD2
TGCGCCAGCAGCTTGGTTCGGGGGTCCACCTACGAGCAGTACTTC	CASSLVRGSTYEQYF	TRBV5-1	once	TRBJ2-7	-